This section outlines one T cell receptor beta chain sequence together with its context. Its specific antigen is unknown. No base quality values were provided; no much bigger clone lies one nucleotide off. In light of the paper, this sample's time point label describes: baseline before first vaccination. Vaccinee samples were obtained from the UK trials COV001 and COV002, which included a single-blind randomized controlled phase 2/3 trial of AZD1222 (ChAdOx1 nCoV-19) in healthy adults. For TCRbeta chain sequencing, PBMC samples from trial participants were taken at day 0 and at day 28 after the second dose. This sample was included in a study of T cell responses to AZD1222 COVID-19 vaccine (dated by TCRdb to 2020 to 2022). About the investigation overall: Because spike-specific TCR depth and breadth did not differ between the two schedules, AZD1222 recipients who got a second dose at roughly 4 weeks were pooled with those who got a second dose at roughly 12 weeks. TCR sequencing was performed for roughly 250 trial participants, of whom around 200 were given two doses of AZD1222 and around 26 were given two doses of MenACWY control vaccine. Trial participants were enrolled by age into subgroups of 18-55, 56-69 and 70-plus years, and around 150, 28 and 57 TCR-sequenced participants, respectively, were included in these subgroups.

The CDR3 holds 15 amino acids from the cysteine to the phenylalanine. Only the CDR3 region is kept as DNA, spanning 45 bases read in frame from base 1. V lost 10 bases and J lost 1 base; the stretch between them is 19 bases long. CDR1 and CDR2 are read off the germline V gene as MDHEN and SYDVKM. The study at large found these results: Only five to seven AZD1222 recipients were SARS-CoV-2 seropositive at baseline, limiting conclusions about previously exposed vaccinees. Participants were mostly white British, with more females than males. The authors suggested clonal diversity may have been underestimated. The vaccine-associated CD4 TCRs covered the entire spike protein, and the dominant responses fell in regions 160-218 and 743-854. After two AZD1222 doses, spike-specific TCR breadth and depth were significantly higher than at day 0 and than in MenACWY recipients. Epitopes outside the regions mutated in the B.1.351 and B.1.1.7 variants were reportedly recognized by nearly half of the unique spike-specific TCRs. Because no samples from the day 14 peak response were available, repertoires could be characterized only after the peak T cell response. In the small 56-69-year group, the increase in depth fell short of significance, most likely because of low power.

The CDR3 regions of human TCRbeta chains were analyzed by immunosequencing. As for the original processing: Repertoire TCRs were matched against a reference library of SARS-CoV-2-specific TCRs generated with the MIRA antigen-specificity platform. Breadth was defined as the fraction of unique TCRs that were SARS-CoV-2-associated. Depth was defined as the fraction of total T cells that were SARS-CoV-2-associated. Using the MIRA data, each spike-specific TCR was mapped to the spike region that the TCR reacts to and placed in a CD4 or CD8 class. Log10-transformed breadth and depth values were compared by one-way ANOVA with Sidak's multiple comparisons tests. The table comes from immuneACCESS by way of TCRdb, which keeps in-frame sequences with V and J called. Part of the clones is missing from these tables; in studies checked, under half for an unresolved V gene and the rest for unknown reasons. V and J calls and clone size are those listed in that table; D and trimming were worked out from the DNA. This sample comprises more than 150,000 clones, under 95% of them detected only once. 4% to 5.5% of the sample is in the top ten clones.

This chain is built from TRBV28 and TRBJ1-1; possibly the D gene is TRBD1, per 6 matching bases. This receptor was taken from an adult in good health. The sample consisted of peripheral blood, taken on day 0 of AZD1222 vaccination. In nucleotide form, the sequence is TGTGCCACCTACGGGGGGGGGCGGGCGAACACTGAAGCTTTCTTT. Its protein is CATYGGGRANTEAFF.